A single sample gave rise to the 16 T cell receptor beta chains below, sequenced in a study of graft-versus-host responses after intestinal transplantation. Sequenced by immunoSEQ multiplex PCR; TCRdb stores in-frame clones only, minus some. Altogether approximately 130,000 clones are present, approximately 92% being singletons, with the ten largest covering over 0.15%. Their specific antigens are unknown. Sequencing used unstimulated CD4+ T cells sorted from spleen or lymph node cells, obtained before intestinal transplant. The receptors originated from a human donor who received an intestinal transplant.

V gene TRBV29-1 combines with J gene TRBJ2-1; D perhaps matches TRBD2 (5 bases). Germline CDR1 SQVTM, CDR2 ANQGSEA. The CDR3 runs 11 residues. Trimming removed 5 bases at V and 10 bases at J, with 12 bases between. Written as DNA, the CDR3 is TGCAGCGTTTCCCCCGCGGGCGAGCAGTTCTTC. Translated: CSVSPAGEQFF.

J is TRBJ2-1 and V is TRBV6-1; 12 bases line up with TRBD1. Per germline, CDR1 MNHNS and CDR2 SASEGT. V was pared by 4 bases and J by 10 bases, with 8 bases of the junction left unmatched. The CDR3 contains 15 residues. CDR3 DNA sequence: TGTGCCAGCAGTGGGGGACAGGGGGCTGCTTGGGAGCAGTTCTTC. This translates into CASSGGQGAAWEQFF.

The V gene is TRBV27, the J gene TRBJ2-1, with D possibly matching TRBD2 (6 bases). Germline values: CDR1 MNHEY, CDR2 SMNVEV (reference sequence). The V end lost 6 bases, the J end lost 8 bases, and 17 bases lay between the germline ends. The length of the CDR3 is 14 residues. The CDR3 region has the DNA TGTGCCAGCAGGCCCCCCCTGACGGGGGATGAGCAGTTCTTC. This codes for CASRPPLTGDEQFF.

The CDR3 sequence: CASSLLRNTRVNTEAFF. The DNA for the CDR3 is TGTGCCAGCAGTTTATTACGGAACACAAGAGTGAACACTGAAGCTTTCTTT. The chain joins TRBV27 to TRBJ1-1; no definite D call. The CDR3 loop spans 17 amino acids. The germline gives CDR1 MNHEY, CDR2 SMNVEV (reference sequence). Trimming left V 1 base short and J 0 bases short, with 15 bases between.

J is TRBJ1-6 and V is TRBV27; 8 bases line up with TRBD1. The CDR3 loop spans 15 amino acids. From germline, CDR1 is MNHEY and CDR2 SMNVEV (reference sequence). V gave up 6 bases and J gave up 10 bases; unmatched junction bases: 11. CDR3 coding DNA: TGTGCCAGCAGATCCGCCACCACAGGGGGATCACCCCTCCACTTT. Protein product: CASRSATTGGSPLHF.

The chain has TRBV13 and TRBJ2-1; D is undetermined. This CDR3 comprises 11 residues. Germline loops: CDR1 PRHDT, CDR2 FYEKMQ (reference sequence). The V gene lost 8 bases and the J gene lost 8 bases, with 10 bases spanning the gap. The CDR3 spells CASHLFDEQFF. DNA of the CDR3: TGTGCCAGCCACTTATTCGATGAGCAGTTCTTC.

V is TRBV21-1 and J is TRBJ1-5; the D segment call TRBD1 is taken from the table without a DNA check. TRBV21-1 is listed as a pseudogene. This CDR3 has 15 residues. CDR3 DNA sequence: TGTGCCAGCAGCAAAGTGGAGGCAGGGGCCCAGCCCCAGCATTTT. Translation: CASSKVEAGAQPQHF.

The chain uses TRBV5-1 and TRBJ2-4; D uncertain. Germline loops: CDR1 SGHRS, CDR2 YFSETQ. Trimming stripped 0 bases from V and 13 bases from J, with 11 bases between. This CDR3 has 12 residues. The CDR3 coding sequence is TGCGCCAGCAGCTTGGATTGGGCGGTACAGTACTTC. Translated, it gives CASSLDWAVQYF. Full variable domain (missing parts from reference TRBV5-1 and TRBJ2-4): KAGVTQTPRYLIKTRGQQVTLSCSPISGHRSVSWYQQTPGQGLQFLFEYFSETQRNKGNFPGRFSGRQFSNSRSEMNVSTLELGDSALYLCASSLDWAVQYFGAGTRLSVL.

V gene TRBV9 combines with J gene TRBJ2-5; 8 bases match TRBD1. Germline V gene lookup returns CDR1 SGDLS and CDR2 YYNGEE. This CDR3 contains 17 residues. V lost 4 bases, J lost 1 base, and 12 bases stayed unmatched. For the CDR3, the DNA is TGTGCCAGCAGCTCTTCAGCCAGGGGGCTCTTCCAAGAGACCCAGTACTTC. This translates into CASSSSARGLFQETQYF.

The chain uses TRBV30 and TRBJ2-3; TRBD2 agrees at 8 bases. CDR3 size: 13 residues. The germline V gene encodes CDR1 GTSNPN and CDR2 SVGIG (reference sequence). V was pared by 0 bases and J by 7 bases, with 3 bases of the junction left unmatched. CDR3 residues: CAWSVTSGYTQYF. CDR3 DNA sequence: TGTGCCTGGAGTGTTACTAGCGGCTATACGCAGTATTTT. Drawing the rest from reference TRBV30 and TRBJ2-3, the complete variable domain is SQTIHQWPATLVQPVGSPLSLECTVEGTSNPNLYWYRQAAGRGLQLLFYSVGIGQISSEVPQNLSASRPQDRQFILSSKKLLLSDSGFYLCAWSVTSGYTQYFGPGTRLTVL.

CDR3 nucleotides: TGTGCCAGCAGCTTGGCAGGGTCCCATACCTACGAGCAGTACTTC. Protein: CASSLAGSHTYEQYF. J is TRBJ2-7 and V is TRBV7-9; D is perhaps TRBD1 (5 bases). The V gene lost 3 bases and the J gene lost 2 bases, with 14 bases spanning the gap. Germline V gene sequence: CDR1 SEHNR, CDR2 FQNEAQ (reference sequence). CDR3 size: 15 residues. The full variable domain, in which reference TRBV7-9 and TRBJ2-7 provide the parts outside the CDR3, is DTGVSQNPRHKITKRGQNVTFRCDPISEHNRLYWYRQTLGQGPEFLTYFQNEAQLEKSRLLSDRFSAERPKGSFSTLEIQRTEQGDSAMYLCASSLAGSHTYEQYFGPGTRLTVT.

CDR3 protein: CASRDRTTGGQYF. In DNA, the CDR3 is TGTGCCAGCAGAGATCGGACGACAGGAGGGCAGTATTTT. The chain employs TRBV6-5 and TRBJ2-3; possible D gene TRBD1, 6 bases. Between the trimmed V and J ends, which lost 6 bases and 11 bases, there was a span of 18 bases. The CDR3 covers 13 residues. Germline V gene lookup returns CDR1 MNHEY and CDR2 SVGAGI.

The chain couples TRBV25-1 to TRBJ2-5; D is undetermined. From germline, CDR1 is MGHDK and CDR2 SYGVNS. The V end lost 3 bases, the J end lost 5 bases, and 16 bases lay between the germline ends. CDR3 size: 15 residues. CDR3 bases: TGTGCCAGCAGTGAGGGTCGACTCCCGGGTGAGACCCAGTACTTC. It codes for CASSEGRLPGETQYF.

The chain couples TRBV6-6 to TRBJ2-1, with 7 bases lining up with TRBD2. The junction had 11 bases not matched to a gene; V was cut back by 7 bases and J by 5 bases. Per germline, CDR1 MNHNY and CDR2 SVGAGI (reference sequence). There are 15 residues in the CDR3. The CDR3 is CASNSYPSGNNEQFF. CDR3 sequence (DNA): TGTGCCAGCAACTCTTATCCTAGCGGAAACAATGAGCAGTTCTTC.

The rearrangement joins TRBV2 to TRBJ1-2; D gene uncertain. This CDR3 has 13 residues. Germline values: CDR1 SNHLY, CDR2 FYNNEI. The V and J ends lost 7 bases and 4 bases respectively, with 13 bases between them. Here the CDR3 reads CASTSQTTYGYTF. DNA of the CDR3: TGTGCCAGCACCTCACAGACTACCTATGGCTACACCTTC. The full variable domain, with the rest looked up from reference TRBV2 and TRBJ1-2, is EPEVTQTPSHQVTQMGQEVILRCVPISNHLYFYWYRQILGQKVEFLVSFYNNEISEKSEIFDDQFSVERPDGSNFTLKIRSTKLEDSAMYFCASTSQTTYGYTFGSGTRLTVV.

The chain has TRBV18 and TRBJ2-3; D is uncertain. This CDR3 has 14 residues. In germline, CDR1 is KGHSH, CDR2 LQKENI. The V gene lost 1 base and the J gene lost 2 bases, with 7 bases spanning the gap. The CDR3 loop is CASSPQGLTDTQYF. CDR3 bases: TGTGCCAGCTCACCACAGGGCCTCACAGATACGCAGTATTTT.